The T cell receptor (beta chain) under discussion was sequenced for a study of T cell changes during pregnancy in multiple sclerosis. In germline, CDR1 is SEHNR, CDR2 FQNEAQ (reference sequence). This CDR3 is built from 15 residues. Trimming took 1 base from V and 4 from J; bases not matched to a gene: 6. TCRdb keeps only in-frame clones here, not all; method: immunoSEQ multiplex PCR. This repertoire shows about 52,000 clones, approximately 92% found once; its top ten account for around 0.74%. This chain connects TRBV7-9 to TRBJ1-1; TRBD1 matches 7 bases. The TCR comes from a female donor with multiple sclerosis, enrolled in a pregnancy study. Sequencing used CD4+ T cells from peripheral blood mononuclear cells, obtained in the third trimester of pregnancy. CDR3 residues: CASSLVVTGFTEAFF. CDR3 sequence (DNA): TGTGCCAGCAGCTTAGTAGTGACAGGGTTCACTGAAGCTTTCTTT.